Shown below are 15 T cell receptor beta chains from a single sample sequenced in a study of vaccination effects on CD4 cells after COVID-19. ViraFEST expansion of antigen-specific CD4+ T cells with viral peptide pools preceded sequencing. Isolating CD4+ T cells followed roughly ten days of culture. Only in-frame clones appear in the TCRdb table, and some are missing; sequencing was by immunoSEQ multiplex PCR. This sample has tens of thousands of clones, with over 75% found just once. Antigens for these TCRs are unknown. Material: CD4+ T cells from PBMCs cultured with HCoV-229E spike peptides, obtained before COVID-19 vaccination. These receptors were collected from a human donor who received a COVID-19 vaccine.

The V and J genes are TRBV5-4 and TRBJ1-2; 7 nucleotides align to TRBD1. Losses at the gene ends were 2 bases for V and 8 bases for J; bases not matched to a gene: 12. This CDR3 comprises 15 residues. Germline values: CDR1 SGHNT, CDR2 YYREEE (reference sequence). CDR3 loop: CASSLAGTSGGGYTF. DNA of the CDR3: TGTGCCAGCAGCTTAGCCGGGACCTCAGGGGGAGGCTACACCTTC.

The chain uses TRBV2 and TRBJ2-1; 14 bases align to TRBD2. This CDR3 contains 13 residues. CDR1 is SNHLY and CDR2 is FYNNEI in the germline V gene. After removal of 8 bases from V and 7 bases from J, the junction contained 1 base not matched to a gene. CDR3 DNA sequence: TGTGCCAGCGGGACTAGCGGGGGTAATGAGCAGTTCTTC. Amino acid sequence: CASGTSGGNEQFF.

This chain uses TRBV7-9 with TRBJ1-5; no definite D call. Between the trimmed V and J ends, which lost 2 bases and 7 bases, there was a span of 9 bases. The CDR3 consists of 13 residues. Germline V CDR1 and CDR2: SEHNR, FQNEAQ (reference sequence). The DNA for the CDR3 is TGTGCCAGCAGCTTATCGCGGGAGCAGCCCCAGCATTTT. As protein: CASSLSREQPQHF. Variable domain in full (rest from reference TRBV7-9 and TRBJ1-5): DTGVSQNPRHKITKRGQNVTFRCDPISEHNRLYWYRQTLGQGPEFLTYFQNEAQLEKSRLLSDRFSAERPKGSFSTLEIQRTEQGDSAMYLCASSLSREQPQHFGDGTRLSIL.

The chain employs TRBV12-5 and TRBJ1-1; no definite D call. CDR1 LGHNT and CDR2 FRNRAP come from the germline V gene. The CDR3 is made up of 12 amino acids. V shed 8 bases and J shed 7 bases, with 14 bases lying between them. CDR3 in amino acids: CASSLGQSEAFF. CDR3 in DNA: TGTGCTAGTTCGTTGGGCCAGAGTGAAGCTTTCTTT. The variable domain in full, with the rest retrieved from reference TRBV12-5 and TRBJ1-1, is DARVTQTPRHKVTEMGQEVTMRCQPILGHNTVFWYRQTMMQGLELLAYFRNRAPLDDSGMPKDRFSAEMPDATLATLKIQPSEPRDSAVYFCASSLGQSEAFFGQGTRLTVV.

This chain's CDR3 is CASSLGGENYGYTF. The CDR3 DNA reads as TGTGCCAGCAGTTTGGGGGGAGAAAACTATGGCTACACCTTC. The genes are TRBV28 and TRBJ1-2; possibly TRBD1 for D (5 bases). The CDR3 sequence is 14 residues long. V was shortened by 3 bases and J by 2 bases, with 10 bases between the two germline ends. From germline, CDR1 is MDHEN and CDR2 SYDVKM.

The V and J genes are TRBV7-6 and TRBJ1-1; D is unresolved. V lost 0 bases to trimming and J lost 0 bases, with 8 bases between them. There are 15 residues in the CDR3. Germline CDR1 and CDR2: SGHVS and FNYEAQ. The CDR3 sequence is CASSLAVNLNTEAFF. In DNA, the CDR3 is TGTGCCAGCAGCTTAGCAGTAAATTTGAACACTGAAGCTTTCTTT.

DNA of the CDR3: TGTGCCAGCAGCCCAAGTGGGGAGGGAGTACAGCCCCAGCATTTT. Translated, it gives CASSPSGEGVQPQHF. The chain uses TRBV3-1 (or the pseudogene TRBV3-2) and TRBJ1-5; D remains ambiguous. Germline lookup yields CDR1 LGHDT and CDR2 YNNKEL (reference sequence). The CDR3 covers 15 residues. Trimming removed 4 bases from V and 7 bases from J, with 17 bases in between.

The chain employs TRBV28 and TRBJ1-5; TRBD1 might be the D (5 bases). The CDR3 loop spans 14 amino acids. Trimming pared 5 bases from V and 5 bases from J, leaving 13 bases between. CDR1 and CDR2 from the germline V gene are MDHEN and SYDVKM. CDR3 residues: CASSDDRWDQPQHF. As DNA, the CDR3 is TGTGCCAGCAGTGACGACAGATGGGATCAGCCCCAGCATTTT. Using reference TRBV28 and TRBJ1-5 for the parts outside the CDR3, the full variable domain is DVKVTQSSRYLVKRTGEKVFLECVQDMDHENMFWYRQDPGLGLRLIYFSYDVKMKEKGDIPEGYSVSREKKERFSLILESASTNQTSMYLCASSDDRWDQPQHFGDGTRLSIL.

This chain joins TRBV25-1 and TRBJ1-6; 8 bases agree with TRBD1. J was trimmed by 7 bases and V by 5 bases; bases with no gene match: 13. Germline lookup yields CDR1 MGHDK and CDR2 SYGVNS. The CDR3 has 17 amino acids. CDR3 amino acids: CASSPRTGTGLNSPLHF. The CDR3 nucleotides are TGTGCCAGCAGTCCGCGAACCGGGACAGGATTAAATTCACCCCTCCACTTT.

This clone showed up just a few times. Here the CDR3 DNA reads TGTGCCAGCAGGTCCGACAGGGATGGTCAGCCCCAGCATTTT. Translation: CASRSDRDGQPQHF. The chain carries TRBV28 and TRBJ1-5, with TRBD1 identical over 7 bases. V shed 6 bases and J 6 bases; nucleotides not matched to a gene: 8. The CDR3 consists of 14 residues. CDR1 MDHEN and CDR2 SYDVKM come from the germline V gene.

The rearrangement links TRBV24-1 to TRBJ2-1; 13 bases align to TRBD2. The CDR3 consists of 15 residues. Germline CDR1 reads KGHDR; CDR2 reads SFDVKD. The trim removed 4 bases at V and 10 bases at J, leaving 6 bases unmatched. The CDR3 loop is CATSDPGTSGDEQFF. The CDR3 DNA reads as TGTGCCACCAGTGACCCCGGGACTAGCGGGGACGAGCAGTTCTTC.

V usage is TRBV30 and J usage is TRBJ1-1; D not resolved. CDR1 is GTSNPN and CDR2 is SVGIG in the germline V gene (reference sequence). Trimming took off 1 base at V and 8 bases at J, with 17 bases between the two ends. This CDR3 has 14 residues. The CDR3 loop reads CAWSELLGYAEAFF. CDR3 nucleotide sequence: TGTGCCTGGAGTGAACTCCTTGGGTACGCCGAAGCTTTCTTT.

This chain joins TRBV18 and TRBJ2-2; TRBD2 agrees at 8 bases. CDR1 and CDR2 (germline): KGHSH, LQKENI. With V trimmed by 6 bases and J by 1 base, 7 bases remained unmatched. The CDR3 length is 16 residues. CDR3 nucleotide sequence: TGTGCCAGCTCGGAAATAGCGGGAAAGAACACCGGGGAGCTGTTTTTT. Translated, it gives CASSEIAGKNTGELFF. The full variable domain, in which reference TRBV18 and TRBJ2-2 provide the parts outside the CDR3, is NAGVMQNPRHLVRRRGQEARLRCSPMKGHSHVYWYRQLPEEGLKFMVYLQKENIIDESGMPKERFSAEFPKEGPSILRIQQVVRGDSAAYFCASSEIAGKNTGELFFGEGSRLTVL.

The table lists this clone with a count of one. The CDR3 region is CASTIGQGNNEQFF. The CDR3 nucleotides are TGTGCCAGTACAATAGGGCAGGGTAACAATGAGCAGTTCTTC. This chain joins TRBV19 and TRBJ2-1; maybe TRBD1 (5 bases). Germline CDR1 and CDR2: LNHDA and SQIVND (reference sequence). V dropped 7 bases and J dropped 5 bases, with 15 bases sitting between them. The CDR3 runs to 14 residues.

The V call is TRBV19, the J call TRBJ1-2, with D perhaps matching TRBD1 (6 bases). The germline CDR1 and CDR2 sequences are LNHDA and SQIVND (reference sequence). The CDR3 runs 14 residues. The V end lost 3 bases, the J end lost 5 bases, and 13 bases lay between the germline ends. For the CDR3, the DNA is TGTGCCAGTAGTATCGACAGGTATCTTTATGGCTACACCTTC. It encodes CASSIDRYLYGYTF.